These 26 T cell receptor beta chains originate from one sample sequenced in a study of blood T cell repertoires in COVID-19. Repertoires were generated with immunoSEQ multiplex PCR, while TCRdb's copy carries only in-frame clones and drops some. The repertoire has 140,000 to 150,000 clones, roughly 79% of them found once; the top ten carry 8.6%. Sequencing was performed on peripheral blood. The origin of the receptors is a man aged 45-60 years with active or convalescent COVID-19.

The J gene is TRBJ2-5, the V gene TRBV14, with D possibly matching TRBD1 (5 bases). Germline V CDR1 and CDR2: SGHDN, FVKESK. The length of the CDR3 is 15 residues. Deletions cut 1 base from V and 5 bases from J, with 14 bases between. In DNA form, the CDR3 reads TGTGCCAGCAGCCAAGCAGGGCCACCTGGGGAGACCCAGTACTTC. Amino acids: CASSQAGPPGETQYF.

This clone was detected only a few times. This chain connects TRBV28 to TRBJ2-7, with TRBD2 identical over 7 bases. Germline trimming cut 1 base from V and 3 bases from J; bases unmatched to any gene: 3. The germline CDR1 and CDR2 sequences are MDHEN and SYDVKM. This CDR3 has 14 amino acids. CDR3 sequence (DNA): TGTGCCAGCAGTTTATATCCTAGCGGCTACGAGCAGTACTTC. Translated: CASSLYPSGYEQYF.

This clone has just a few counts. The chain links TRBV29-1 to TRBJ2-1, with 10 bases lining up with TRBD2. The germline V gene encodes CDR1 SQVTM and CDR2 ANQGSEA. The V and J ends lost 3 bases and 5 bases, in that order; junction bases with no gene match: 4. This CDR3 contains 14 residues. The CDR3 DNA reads TGCAGCGTTGAGTCAGCGGGAGGGAACAATGAGCAGTTCTTC. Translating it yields CSVESAGGNNEQFF.

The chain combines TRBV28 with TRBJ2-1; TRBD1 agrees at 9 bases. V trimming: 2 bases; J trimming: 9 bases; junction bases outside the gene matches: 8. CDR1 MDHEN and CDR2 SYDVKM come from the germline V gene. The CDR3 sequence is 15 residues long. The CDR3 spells CASSLRGTGWGEQFF. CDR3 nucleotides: TGTGCCAGCAGTTTAAGGGGGACAGGGTGGGGTGAGCAGTTCTTC.

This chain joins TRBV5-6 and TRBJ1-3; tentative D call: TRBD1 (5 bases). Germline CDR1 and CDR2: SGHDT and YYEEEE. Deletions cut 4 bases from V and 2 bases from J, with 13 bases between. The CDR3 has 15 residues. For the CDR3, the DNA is TGTGCCAGCAGCCATCGGGGGGTACCTGGAAACACCATATATTTT. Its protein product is CASSHRGVPGNTIYF. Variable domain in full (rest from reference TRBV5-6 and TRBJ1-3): DAGVTQSPTHLIKTRGQQVTLRCSPKSGHDTVSWYQQALGQGPQFIFQYYEEEERQRGNFPDRFSGHQFPNYSSELNVNALLLGDSALYLCASSHRGVPGNTIYFGEGSWLTVV.

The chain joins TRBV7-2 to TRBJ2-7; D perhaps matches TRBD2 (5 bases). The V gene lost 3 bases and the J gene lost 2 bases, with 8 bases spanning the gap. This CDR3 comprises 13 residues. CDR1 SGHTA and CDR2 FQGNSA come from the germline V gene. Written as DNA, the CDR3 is TGTGCCAGCAGCTTTAGGGAGACCTACGAGCAGTACTTC. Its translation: CASSFRETYEQYF.

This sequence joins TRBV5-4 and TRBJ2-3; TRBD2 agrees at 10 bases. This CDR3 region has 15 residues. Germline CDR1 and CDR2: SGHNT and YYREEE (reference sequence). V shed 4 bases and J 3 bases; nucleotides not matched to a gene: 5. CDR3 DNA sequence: TGTGCCAGCAGCACGCAGCGGGAGGGGACAGATACGCAGTATTTT. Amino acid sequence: CASSTQREGTDTQYF.

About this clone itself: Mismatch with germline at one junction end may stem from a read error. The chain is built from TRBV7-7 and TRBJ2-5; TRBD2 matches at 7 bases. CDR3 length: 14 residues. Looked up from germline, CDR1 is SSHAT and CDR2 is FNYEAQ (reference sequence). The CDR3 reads CASSLSGTQETQYF. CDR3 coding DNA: TGTGCTAGCAGCCTCAGCGGGACTCAAGAGACCCAGTACTTC. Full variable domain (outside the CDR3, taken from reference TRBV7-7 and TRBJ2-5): GAGVSQSPRYKVTKRGQDVTLRCDPISSHATLYWYQQALGQGPEFLTYFNYEAQPDKSGLPSDRFSAERPEGSISTLTIQRTEQRDSAMYRCASSLSGTQETQYFGPGTRLLVL.

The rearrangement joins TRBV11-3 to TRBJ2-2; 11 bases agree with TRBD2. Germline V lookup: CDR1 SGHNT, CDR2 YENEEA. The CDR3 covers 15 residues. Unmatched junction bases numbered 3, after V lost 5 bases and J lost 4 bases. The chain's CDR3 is CASSGLAGGTGELFF. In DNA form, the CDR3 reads TGTGCCAGCAGCGGCCTAGCGGGAGGCACCGGGGAGCTGTTTTTT.

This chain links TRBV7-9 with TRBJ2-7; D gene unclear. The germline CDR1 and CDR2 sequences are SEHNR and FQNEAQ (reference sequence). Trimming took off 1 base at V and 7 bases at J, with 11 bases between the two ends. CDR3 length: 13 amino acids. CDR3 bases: TGTGCCAGCAGCTTAGGGGTGGAGAGGGAGCAGTACTTC. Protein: CASSLGVEREQYF.

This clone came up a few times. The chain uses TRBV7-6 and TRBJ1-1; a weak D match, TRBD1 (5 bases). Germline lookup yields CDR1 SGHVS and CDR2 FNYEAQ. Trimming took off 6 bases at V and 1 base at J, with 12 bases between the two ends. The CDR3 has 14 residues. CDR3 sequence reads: CASRRQTGNTEAFF. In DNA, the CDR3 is TGTGCCAGCAGAAGACAAACAGGGAACACTGAAGCTTTCTTT.

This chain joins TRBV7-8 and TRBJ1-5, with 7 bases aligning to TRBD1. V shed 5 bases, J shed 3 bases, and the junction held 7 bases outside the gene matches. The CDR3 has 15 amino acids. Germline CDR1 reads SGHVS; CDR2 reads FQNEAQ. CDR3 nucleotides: TGTGCCAGCAGCCCGACAGGGAAAATCAATCAGCCCCAGCATTTT. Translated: CASSPTGKINQPQHF.

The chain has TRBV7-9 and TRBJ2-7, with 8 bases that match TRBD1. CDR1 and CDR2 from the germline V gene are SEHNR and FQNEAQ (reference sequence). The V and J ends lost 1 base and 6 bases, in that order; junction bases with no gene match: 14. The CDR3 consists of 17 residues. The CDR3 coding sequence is TGTGCCAGCAGCTTAGAGGGCCGGACAGGGTTGAGGAGCGAGCAGTACTTC. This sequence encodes CASSLEGRTGLRSEQYF.

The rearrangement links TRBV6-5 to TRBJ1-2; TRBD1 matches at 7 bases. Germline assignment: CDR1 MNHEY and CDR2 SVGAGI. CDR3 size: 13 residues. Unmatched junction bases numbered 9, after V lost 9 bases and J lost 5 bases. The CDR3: CASRTGGYYGYTF. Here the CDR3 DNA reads TGTGCCAGTCGGACAGGCGGATATTATGGCTACACCTTC.

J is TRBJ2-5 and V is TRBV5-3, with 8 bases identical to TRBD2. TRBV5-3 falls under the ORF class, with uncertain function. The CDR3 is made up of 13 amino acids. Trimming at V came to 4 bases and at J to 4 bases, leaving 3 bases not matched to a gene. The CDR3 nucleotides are TGTGCCAGAAGCCCGGGAGGGGGAGAGACCCAGTACTTC. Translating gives CARSPGGGETQYF.

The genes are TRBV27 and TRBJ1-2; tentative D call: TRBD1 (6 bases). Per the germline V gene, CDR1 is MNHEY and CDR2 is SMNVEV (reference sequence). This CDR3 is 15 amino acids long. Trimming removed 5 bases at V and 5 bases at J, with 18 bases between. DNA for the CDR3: TGTGCCAGCAGTACCTTCTCGGACAGCATTTATGGCTACACCTTC. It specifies CASSTFSDSIYGYTF.

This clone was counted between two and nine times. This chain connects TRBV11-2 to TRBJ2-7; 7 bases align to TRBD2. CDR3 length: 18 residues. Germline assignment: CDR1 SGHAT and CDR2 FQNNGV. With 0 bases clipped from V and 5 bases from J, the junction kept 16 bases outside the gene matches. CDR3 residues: CASSLDRVGGSGWNEQYF. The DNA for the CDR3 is TGTGCCAGCAGCTTAGACAGGGTAGGCGGGAGCGGCTGGAACGAGCAGTACTTC. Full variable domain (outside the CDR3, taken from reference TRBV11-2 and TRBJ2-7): EAGVAQSPRYKIIEKRQSVAFWCNPISGHATLYWYQQILGQGPKLLIQFQNNGVVDDSQLPKDRFSAERLKGVDSTLKIQPAKLEDSAVYLCASSLDRVGGSGWNEQYFGPGTRLTVT.

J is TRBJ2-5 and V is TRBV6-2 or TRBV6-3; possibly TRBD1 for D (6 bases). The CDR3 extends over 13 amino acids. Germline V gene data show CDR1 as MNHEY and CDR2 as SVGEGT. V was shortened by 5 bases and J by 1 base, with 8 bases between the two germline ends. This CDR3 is CASSGDIQETQYF. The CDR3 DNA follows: TGTGCCAGCAGTGGGGACATCCAAGAGACCCAGTACTTC.

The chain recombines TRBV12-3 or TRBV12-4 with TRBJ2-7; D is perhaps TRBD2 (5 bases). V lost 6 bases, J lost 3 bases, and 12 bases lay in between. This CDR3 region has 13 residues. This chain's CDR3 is CASRDSGVYEQYF. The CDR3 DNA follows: TGTGCCAGCAGGGACTCCGGGGTCTACGAGCAGTACTTC.

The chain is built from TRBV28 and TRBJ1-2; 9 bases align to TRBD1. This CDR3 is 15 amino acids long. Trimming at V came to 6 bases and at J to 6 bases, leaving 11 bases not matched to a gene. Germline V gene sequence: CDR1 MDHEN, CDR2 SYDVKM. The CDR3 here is CASSRSSRTGDGYTF. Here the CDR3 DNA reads TGTGCCAGCAGCCGATCCTCCCGGACAGGGGATGGCTACACCTTC.

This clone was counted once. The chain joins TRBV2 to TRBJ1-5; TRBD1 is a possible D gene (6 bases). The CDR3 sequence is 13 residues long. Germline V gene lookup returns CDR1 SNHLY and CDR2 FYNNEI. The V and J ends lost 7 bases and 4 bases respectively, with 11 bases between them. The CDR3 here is CASKQGGNQPQHF. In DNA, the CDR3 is TGTGCCAGCAAACAGGGAGGGAATCAGCCCCAGCATTTT.

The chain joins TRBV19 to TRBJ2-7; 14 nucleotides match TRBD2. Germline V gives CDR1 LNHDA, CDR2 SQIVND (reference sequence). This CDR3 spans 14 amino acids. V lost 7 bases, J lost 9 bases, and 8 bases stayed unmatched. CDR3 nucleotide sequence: TGTGCCAGTATGCCGACTAGCGGGAGGGCCGCGCAGTACTTC. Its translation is CASMPTSGRAAQYF.

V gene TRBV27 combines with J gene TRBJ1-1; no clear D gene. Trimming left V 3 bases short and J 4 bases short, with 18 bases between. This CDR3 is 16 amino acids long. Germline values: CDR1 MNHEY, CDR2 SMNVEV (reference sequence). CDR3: CASSLLGWAAGTEAFF. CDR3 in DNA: TGTGCCAGCAGTTTGCTGGGTTGGGCAGCGGGCACTGAAGCTTTCTTT.

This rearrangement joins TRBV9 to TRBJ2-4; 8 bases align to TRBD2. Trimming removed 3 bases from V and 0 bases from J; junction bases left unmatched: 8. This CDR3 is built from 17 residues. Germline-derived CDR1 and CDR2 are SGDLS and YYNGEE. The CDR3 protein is CASSGTSKALAKNIQYF. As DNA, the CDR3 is TGTGCCAGCAGCGGGACTAGCAAGGCTTTAGCCAAAAACATTCAGTACTTC. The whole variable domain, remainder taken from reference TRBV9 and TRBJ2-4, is DSGVTQTPKHLITATGQRVTLRCSPRSGDLSVYWYQQSLDQGLQFLIQYYNGEERAKGNILERFSAQQFPDLHSELNLSSLELGDSALYFCASSGTSKALAKNIQYFGAGTRLSVL.

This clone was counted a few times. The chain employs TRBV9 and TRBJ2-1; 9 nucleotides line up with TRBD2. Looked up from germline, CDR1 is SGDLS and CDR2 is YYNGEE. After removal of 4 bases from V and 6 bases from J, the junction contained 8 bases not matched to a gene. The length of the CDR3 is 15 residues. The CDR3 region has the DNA TGTGCCAGCAGCCGCGGGACTAGCCGAGGCAATGAGCAGTTCTTC. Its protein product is CASSRGTSRGNEQFF.

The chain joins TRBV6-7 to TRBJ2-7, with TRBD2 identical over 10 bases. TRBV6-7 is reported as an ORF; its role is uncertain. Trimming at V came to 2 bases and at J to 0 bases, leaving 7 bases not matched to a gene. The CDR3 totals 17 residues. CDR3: CASSYVVAGGPSYEQYF. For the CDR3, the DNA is TGTGCCAGCAGTTACGTCGTAGCGGGAGGTCCCTCCTACGAGCAGTACTTC.